This is a list of T cell receptor beta chains from one sample in a study of blood T cell repertoires in COVID-19. The method was immunoSEQ multiplex PCR; TCRdb's version includes in-frame clones alone and lacks a portion of them. The table includes approximately 380,000 clones, more than 75% detected once. The sequenced material came from PBMCs or T cells enriched from blood (not recorded which). Every receptor here comes from a woman aged 18-29 years who had recovered from COVID-19. CDR3s include the opening cysteine and the closing phenylalanine or tryptophan. The D gene is left open where the match is weak. Rows may omit the clone size; those that give it use once, few, many or a size class.

clone size	J gene	D gene	V gene	CDR3 DNA	CDR3 protein
.	TRBJ2-7	TRBD1	TRBV9	TGTGCCAGCAGCGTAGAAGGTGACAGGGGCCAAGAGCAGTACTTC	CASSVEGDRGQEQYF
.	TRBJ2-5	TRBD2	TRBV4-1	TGCGCCAGCAGCCAAGATCGCGAGCGGGGGAGGGAGACCCAGTACTTC	CASSQDRERGRETQYF
.	TRBJ1-6	TRBD1	TRBV6-5	TGTGCCAGCAGTTATAGTGCAGGGGGAGGTTCACCCCTCCACTTT	CASSYSAGGGSPLHF
few	TRBJ1-5	.	TRBV12-3/TRBV12-4	TGTGCCAGCAGTGCCGGGGGGCACCAGCCCCAGCATTTT	CASSAGGHQPQHF
.	TRBJ2-3	.	TRBV10-3	TGTGCCATCAGTGATTCGGGGGGACAAAAATTCACAGATACGCAGTATTTT	CAISDSGGQKFTDTQYF
.	TRBJ2-4	.	TRBV6-5	TGTGCCAGCAGTTACTCGACACCGAAGGTTGCCATTCAGTACTTC	CASSYSTPKVAIQYF
.	TRBJ2-1	.	TRBV7-2	TGTGCCAGCAGCCCTACGGGGGGCCTTCGGAATGAGCAGTTCTTC	CASSPTGGLRNEQFF
.	TRBJ1-2	.	TRBV28	TGTGCCAGCAGTTTATGGGACAGTAACTATGGCTACACCTTC	CASSLWDSNYGYTF
.	TRBJ1-2	.	TRBV29-1	TGCAGCGTGGGGGGGCAGGGTAACTATGGCTACACCTTC	CSVGGQGNYGYTF
.	TRBJ1-2	TRBD1	TRBV14	TGTGCCAGCAGCCAATTCGGGTCCAGGGGGCTCCGGGGCTACACCTTC	CASSQFGSRGLRGYTF
once	TRBJ2-7	TRBD1	TRBV7-9	TGTGCCAGCAGCGCAGGACAGGGAATAGAGGAGCAGTACTTC	CASSAGQGIEEQYF
.	TRBJ1-2	.	TRBV12-3/TRBV12-4	TGTGCCAGCAGACCCACGGGTTATGGCTACACCTTC	CASRPTGYGYTF
.	TRBJ2-5	.	TRBV9	TGTGCCAGCAGCGCCTCCCGAGGAGAACAGTCCGCGGGAGAGACCCAGTACTTC	CASSASRGEQSAGETQYF
.	TRBJ1-3	.	TRBV7-9	TGTGCCAGCAGCTTACAGGGGTCTGGAAACACCATATATTTT	CASSLQGSGNTIYF
.	TRBJ2-5	.	TRBV7-9	TGTGCCAGCAGCTCCAGATCCGATTTGGCTCAGACCCAGTACTTC	CASSSRSDLAQTQYF
.	TRBJ1-4	TRBD1	TRBV19	TGTGCCAGTAGTATTTCCGGCTCAGGGGGGATTGAAAAACTGTTTTTT	CASSISGSGGIEKLFF
.	TRBJ1-1	TRBD1	TRBV7-9	TGTGCCAGCAGCCTTGACAGGGGAGGTCACACTGAAGCTTTCTTT	CASSLDRGGHTEAFF
once	TRBJ2-5	TRBD1	TRBV29-1	TGCAGCGTTGAACCGGACAGGAGCAACGAAGAGACCCAGTACTTC	CSVEPDRSNEETQYF
.	TRBJ2-7	.	TRBV2	TGTGCCAGCAGGGTGAAATTCCAGCGAAGCTCCTACGAGCAGTACTTC	CASRVKFQRSSYEQYF
once	TRBJ2-5	TRBD2	TRBV5-1	TGCGCCAGCAGTCTGGGAGGGCCAGAGACCCAGTACTTC	CASSLGGPETQYF
few	TRBJ2-7	.	TRBV5-4	TGTGCCAGCAGCTCATCAGGGTACGAGCAGTACTTC	CASSSSGYEQYF
.	TRBJ1-3	.	TRBV6-5	TGTGCCAGCCATTTCGGAAACACCATATATTTT	CASHFGNTIYF
.	TRBJ1-5	TRBD1	TRBV18	TGTGCCAGCCGACAGGGAGCCAATCAGCCCCAGCATTTT	CASRQGANQPQHF